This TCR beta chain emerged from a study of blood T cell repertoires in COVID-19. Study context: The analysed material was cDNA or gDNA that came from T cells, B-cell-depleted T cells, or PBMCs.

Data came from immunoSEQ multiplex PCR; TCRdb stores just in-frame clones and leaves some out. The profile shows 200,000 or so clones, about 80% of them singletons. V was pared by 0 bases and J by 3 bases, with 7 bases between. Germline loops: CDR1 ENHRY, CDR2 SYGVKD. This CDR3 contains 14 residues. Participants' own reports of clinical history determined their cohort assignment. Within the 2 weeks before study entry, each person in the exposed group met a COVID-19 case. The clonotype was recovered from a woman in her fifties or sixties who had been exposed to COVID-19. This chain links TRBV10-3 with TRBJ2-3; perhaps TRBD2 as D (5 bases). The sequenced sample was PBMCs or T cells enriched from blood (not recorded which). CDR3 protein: CAISESRATDTQYF. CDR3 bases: TGTGCCATCAGTGAGTCGAGGGCTACAGATACGCAGTATTTT.